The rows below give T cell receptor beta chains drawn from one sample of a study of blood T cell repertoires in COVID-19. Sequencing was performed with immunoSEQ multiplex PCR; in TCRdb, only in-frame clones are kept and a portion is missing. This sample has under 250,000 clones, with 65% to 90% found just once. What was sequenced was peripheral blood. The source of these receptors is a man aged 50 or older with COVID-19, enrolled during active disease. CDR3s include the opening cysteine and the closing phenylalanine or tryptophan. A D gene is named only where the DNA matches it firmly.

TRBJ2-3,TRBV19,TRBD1,CASSLFLGTGTADTQYF,TGTGCCAGTAGTCTCTTTCTTGGGACAGGGACTGCTGATACGCAGTATTTT
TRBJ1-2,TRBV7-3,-,CASSLNPLSGGYTF,TGTGCCAGCAGCTTAAACCCCCTGAGTGGTGGCTACACCTTC
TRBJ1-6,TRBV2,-,CASSEVQAQTSPLHF,TGTGCCAGCAGTGAGGTACAGGCCCAAACCTCACCCCTCCACTTT
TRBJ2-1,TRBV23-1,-,CASSQGDGRSYNEQFF,TGCGCCAGCAGTCAAGGAGACGGCCGCTCCTACAATGAGCAGTTCTTC
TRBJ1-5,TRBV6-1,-,CASSEALSNQPQHF,TGTGCCAGCAGTGAAGCACTTAGCAATCAGCCCCAGCATTTT
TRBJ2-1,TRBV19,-,CASTSYNEQFF,TGTGCCAGTACCTCGTACAATGAGCAGTTCTTC
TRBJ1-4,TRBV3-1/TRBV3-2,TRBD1,CASSGQGGGFEKLFF,TGTGCCAGCAGCGGACAGGGAGGGGGTTTTGAAAAACTGTTTTTT
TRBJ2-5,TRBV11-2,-,CASSPQTRETQYF,TGTGCCAGCAGCCCTCAGACCAGGGAGACCCAGTACTTC
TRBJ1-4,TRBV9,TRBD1,CASSPGTGDEKLFF,TGTGCCAGCAGCCCCGGGACAGGGGACGAAAAACTGTTTTTT
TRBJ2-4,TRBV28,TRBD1,CASSHPTGMAKNIQYF,TGTGCCAGCAGCCACCCGACAGGGATGGCCAAAAACATTCAGTACTTC
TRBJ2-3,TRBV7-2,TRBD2,CASSLTSGGDTQYF,TGTGCCAGCAGCTTGACTAGCGGGGGCGATACGCAGTATTTT
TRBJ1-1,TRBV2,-,CASSESWANTEAFF,TGTGCCAGCAGTGAATCGTGGGCTAACACTGAAGCTTTCTTT
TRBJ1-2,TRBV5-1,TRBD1,CASSWDSTSGYTF,TGCGCCAGCAGCTGGGACAGCACCTCTGGCTACACCTTC
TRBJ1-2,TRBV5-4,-,CASSLARGSNYGYTF,TGTGCCAGCAGCTTGGCCAGGGGATCTAACTATGGCTACACCTTC
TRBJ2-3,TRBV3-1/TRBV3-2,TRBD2,CASSQGTSGATDTQYF,TGTGCCAGCAGCCAAGGGACTAGCGGGGCCACAGATACGCAGTATTTT
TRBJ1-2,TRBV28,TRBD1,CASSLSTPGQGDGRNYGYTF,TGTGCCAGCAGTTTATCGACCCCCGGACAGGGCGACGGTAGAAACTATGGCTACACCTTC